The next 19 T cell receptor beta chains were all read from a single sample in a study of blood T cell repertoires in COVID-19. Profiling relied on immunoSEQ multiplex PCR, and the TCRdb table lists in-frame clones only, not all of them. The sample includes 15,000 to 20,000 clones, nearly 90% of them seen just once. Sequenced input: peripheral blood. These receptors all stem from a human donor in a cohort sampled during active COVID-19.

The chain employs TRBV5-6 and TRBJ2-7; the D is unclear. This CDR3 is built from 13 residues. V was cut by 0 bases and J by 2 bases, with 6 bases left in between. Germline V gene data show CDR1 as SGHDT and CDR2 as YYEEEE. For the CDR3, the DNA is TGTGCCAGCAGCTTGGCCACTCCCTACGAGCAGTACTTC. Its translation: CASSLATPYEQYF. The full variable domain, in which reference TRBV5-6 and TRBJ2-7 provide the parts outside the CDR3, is DAGVTQSPTHLIKTRGQQVTLRCSPKSGHDTVSWYQQALGQGPQFIFQYYEEEERQRGNFPDRFSGHQFPNYSSELNVNALLLGDSALYLCASSLATPYEQYFGPGTRLTVT.

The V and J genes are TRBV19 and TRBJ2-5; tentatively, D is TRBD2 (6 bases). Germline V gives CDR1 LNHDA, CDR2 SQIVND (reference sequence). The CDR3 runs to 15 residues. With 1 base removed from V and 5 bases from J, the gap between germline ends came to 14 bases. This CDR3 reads CASSIGPTGGETQYF. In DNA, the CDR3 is TGTGCCAGTAGTATAGGGCCAACTGGAGGGGAGACCCAGTACTTC. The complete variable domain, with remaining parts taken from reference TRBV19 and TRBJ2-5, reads DGGITQSPKYLFRKEGQNVTLSCEQNLNHDAMYWYRQDPGQGLRLIYYSQIVNDFQKGDIAEGYSVSREKKESFPLTVTSAQKNPTAFYLCASSIGPTGGETQYFGPGTRLLVL.

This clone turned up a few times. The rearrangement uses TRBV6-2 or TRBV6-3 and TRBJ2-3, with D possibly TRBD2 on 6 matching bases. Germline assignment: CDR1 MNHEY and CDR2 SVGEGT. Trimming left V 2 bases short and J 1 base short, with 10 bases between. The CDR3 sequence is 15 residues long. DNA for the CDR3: TGTGCCAGCAGTTACGGCGGGGTCGGCACAGATACGCAGTATTTT. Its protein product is CASSYGGVGTDTQYF.

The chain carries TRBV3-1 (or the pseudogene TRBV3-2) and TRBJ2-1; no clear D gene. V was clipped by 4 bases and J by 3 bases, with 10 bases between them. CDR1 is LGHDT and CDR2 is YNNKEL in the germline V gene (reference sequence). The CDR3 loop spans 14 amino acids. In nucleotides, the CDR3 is TGTGCCAGCAGCCCCCGAAACTACTACAATGAGCAGTTCTTC. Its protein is CASSPRNYYNEQFF.

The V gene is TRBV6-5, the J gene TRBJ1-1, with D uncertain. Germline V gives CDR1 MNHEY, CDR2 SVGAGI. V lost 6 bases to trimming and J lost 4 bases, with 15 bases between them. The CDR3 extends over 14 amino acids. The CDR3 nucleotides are TGTGCCAGCAGAAATGGCGGAGGGTTCACTGAAGCTTTCTTT. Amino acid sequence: CASRNGGGFTEAFF.

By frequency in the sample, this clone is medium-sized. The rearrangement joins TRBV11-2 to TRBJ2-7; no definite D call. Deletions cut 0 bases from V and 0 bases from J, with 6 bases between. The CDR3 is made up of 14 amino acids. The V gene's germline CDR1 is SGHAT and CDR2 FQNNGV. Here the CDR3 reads CASSLELHSYEQYF. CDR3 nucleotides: TGTGCCAGCAGCTTAGAACTCCACTCCTACGAGCAGTACTTC. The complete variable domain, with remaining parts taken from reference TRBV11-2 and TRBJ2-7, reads EAGVAQSPRYKIIEKRQSVAFWCNPISGHATLYWYQQILGQGPKLLIQFQNNGVVDDSQLPKDRFSAERLKGVDSTLKIQPAKLEDSAVYLCASSLELHSYEQYFGPGTRLTVT.

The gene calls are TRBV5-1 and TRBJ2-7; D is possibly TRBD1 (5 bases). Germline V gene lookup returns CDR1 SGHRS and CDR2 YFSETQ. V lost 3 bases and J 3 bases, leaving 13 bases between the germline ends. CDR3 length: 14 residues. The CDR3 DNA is TGCGCCAGCAGCTCGGACACCACTCTCTACGAGCAGTACTTC. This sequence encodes CASSSDTTLYEQYF. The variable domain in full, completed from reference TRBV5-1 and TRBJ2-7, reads KAGVTQTPRYLIKTRGQQVTLSCSPISGHRSVSWYQQTPGQGLQFLFEYFSETQRNKGNFPGRFSGRQFSNSRSEMNVSTLELGDSALYLCASSSDTTLYEQYFGPGTRLTVT.

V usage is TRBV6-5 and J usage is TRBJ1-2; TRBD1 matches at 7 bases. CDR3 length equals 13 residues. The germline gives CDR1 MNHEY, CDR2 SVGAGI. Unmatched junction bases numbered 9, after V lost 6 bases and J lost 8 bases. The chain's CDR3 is CASSSLTGYGYTF. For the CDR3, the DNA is TGTGCCAGCAGCTCCCTGACAGGGTACGGCTACACCTTC.

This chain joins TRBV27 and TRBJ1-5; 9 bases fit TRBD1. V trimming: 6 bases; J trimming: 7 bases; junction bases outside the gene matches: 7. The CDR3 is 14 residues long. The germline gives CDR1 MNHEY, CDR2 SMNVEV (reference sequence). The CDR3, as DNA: TGTGCCAGCAGCATACAGGGGGCGGGACAGCCCCAGCATTTT. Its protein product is CASSIQGAGQPQHF.

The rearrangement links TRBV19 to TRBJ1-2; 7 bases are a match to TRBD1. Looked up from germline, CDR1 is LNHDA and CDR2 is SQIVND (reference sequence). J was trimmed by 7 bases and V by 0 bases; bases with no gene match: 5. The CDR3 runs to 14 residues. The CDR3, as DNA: TGTGCCAGTAGTATAGACCCAGACAGGGTTGGCTACACCTTC. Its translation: CASSIDPDRVGYTF.

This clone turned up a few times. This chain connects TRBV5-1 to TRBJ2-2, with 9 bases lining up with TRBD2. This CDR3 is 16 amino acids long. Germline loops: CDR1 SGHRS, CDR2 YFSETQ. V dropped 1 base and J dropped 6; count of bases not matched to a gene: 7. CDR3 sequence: CASSLLNSGGSGELFF. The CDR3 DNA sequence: TGCGCCAGCAGCTTGTTAAATAGCGGGGGATCCGGGGAGCTGTTTTTT.

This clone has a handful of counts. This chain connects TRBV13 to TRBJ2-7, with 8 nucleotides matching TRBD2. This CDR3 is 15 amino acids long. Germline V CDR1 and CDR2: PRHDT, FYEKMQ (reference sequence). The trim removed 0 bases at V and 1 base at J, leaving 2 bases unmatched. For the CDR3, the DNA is TGTGCCAGCAGCTTAGGGCGGGGGGTGTCCTACGAGCAGTACTTC. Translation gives CASSLGRGVSYEQYF.

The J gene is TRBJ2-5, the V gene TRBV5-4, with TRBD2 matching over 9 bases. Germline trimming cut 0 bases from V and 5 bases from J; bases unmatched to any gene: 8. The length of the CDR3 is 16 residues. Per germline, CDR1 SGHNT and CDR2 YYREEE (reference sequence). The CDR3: CASSLVASGEGETQYF. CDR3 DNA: TGTGCCAGCAGCTTGGTAGCTAGCGGGGAGGGCGAGACCCAGTACTTC.

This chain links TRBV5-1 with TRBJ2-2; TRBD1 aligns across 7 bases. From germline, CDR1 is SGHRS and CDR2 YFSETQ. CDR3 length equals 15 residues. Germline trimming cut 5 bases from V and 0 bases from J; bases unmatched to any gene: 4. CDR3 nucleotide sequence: TGCGCCAGCAGGGCCGGGACAGCGAACACCGGGGAGCTGTTTTTT. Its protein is CASRAGTANTGELFF.

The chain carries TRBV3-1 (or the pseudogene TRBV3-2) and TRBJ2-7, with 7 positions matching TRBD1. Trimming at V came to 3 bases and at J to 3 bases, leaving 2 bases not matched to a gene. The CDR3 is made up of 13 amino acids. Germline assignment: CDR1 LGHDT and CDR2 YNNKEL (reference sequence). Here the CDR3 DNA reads TGTGCCAGCAGCCATCGGACAGGCTACGAGCAGTACTTC. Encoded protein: CASSHRTGYEQYF.

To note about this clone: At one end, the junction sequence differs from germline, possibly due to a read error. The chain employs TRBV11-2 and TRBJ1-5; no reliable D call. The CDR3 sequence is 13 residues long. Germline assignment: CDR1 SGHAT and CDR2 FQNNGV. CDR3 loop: CASSPRSDQPQHF. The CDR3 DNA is TGTGCCAGCAGCCCCCGTAGCGATCAGCCCCAGCATTTT.

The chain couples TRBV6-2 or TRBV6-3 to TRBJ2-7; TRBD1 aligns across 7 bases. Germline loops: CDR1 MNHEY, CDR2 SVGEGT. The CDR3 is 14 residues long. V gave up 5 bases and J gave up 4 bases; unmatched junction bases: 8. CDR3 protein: CASSPPGQQYEQYF. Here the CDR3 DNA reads TGTGCCAGCAGTCCACCGGGACAGCAGTACGAGCAGTACTTC.

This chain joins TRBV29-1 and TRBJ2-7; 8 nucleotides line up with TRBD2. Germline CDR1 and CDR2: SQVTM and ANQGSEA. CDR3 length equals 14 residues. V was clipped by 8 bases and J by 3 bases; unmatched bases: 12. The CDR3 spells CSPHGQRGNYEQYF. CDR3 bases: TGCAGCCCTCACGGGCAGCGGGGGAACTACGAGCAGTACTTC.

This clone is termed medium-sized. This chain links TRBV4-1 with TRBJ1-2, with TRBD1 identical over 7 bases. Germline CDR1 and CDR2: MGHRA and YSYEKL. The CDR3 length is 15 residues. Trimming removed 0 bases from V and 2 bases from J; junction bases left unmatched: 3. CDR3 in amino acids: CASSQEDRKNYGYTF. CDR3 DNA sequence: TGCGCCAGCAGCCAAGAGGACAGGAAAAACTATGGCTACACCTTC.